The 9 T cell receptor beta chains presented below share a single source sample, sequenced in a study of cytomegalovirus exposure and HLA in healthy donors. The primer mix had 60 Vbeta and 13 Jbeta primers. The table came from immunoSEQ multiplex PCR; TCRdb's copy has only in-frame clones and leaves some out. The sample contains around 170,000 clones, 81% of which appear only once. The sample comprised PBMCs. The origin of the receptors is a man aged 50-60 years in good health and CMV-seronegative.

The rearrangement uses TRBV9 and TRBJ1-2, with TRBD1 matching over 7 bases. This CDR3 is 15 amino acids long. The ends lost 3 bases at V and 5 bases at J; junction bases unmatched: 10. CDR1 is SGDLS, CDR2 YYNGEE, per germline. The CDR3 bases are TGTGCCAGCAGCGAATCCAAGGCAGGGGGGTATGGCTACACCTTC. Amino acid sequence: CASSESKAGGYGYTF.

This clone was picked up a small number of times. This rearrangement joins TRBV7-6 to TRBJ2-1; 9 bases are a match to TRBD2. This CDR3 region has 16 residues. The germline gives CDR1 SGHVS, CDR2 FNYEAQ. V was pared by 2 bases and J by 8 bases, with 10 bases of the junction left unmatched. CDR3 region: CASSLRGGGGAYEQFF. CDR3 DNA: TGTGCCAGCAGCTTAAGGGGTGGCGGGGGGGCCTATGAGCAGTTCTTC. Looking up the rest from reference TRBV7-6 and TRBJ2-1 gives the full variable domain: GAGVSQSPRYKVTKRGQDVALRCDPISGHVSLYWYRQALGQGPEFLTYFNYEAQQDKSGLPNDRFSAERPEGSISTLTIQRTEQRDSAMYRCASSLRGGGGAYEQFFGPGTRLTVL.

This chain connects TRBV9 to TRBJ2-7; 9 bases agree with TRBD2. This CDR3 spans 14 amino acids. J was trimmed by 4 bases and V by 0 bases; bases with no gene match: 2. Per the germline V gene, CDR1 is SGDLS and CDR2 is YYNGEE. DNA for the CDR3: TGTGCCAGCAGCGTAGGAGCGGGGGGTTACGAGCAGTACTTC. Protein sequence: CASSVGAGGYEQYF.

In this sample, this clone turned up a few times. The genes are TRBV5-1 and TRBJ2-5; 11 positions match TRBD1. CDR1 SGHRS and CDR2 YFSETQ come from the germline V gene. Germline trimming cut 0 bases from V and 7 bases from J; bases unmatched to any gene: 8. The CDR3 covers 16 residues. CDR3 DNA sequence: TGCGCCAGCAGCTTGGATGGGACAGGGGGACCGGGGACCCAGTACTTC. Its protein product is CASSLDGTGGPGTQYF.

This clone was observed a handful of times. V and J are TRBV29-1 and TRBJ1-5, with a weak D call TRBD1 (6 bases). The CDR3 covers 13 residues. V was clipped by 1 base and J by 6 bases, with 10 bases between them. The germline CDR1 and CDR2 sequences are SQVTM and ANQGSEA. The CDR3 sequence is CSVEVGRGQPQHF. CDR3 sequence (DNA): TGCAGCGTTGAAGTAGGCAGGGGTCAGCCCCAGCATTTT.

This chain connects TRBV6-1 to TRBJ1-4; no clear D. The germline V and J ends were trimmed by 4 bases and 7 bases, with 13 bases remaining between them. Germline V lookup: CDR1 MNHNS, CDR2 SASEGT. The CDR3 contains 14 residues. The CDR3 sequence is CASSVAGTGEKLFF. The CDR3 DNA is TGTGCCAGCAGTGTGGCGGGAACCGGTGAAAAACTGTTTTTT.

This clone was seen a handful of times. The rearrangement uses TRBV19 and TRBJ2-3; D is unclear. Trimming left V 3 bases short and J 0 bases short, with 4 bases between. This CDR3 has 13 amino acids. The germline gives CDR1 LNHDA, CDR2 SQIVND (reference sequence). The CDR3 is CASSIGSTDTQYF. The DNA for the CDR3 is TGTGCCAGTAGTATCGGGAGCACAGATACGCAGTATTTT.

This rearrangement joins TRBV9 to TRBJ1-3; D is possibly TRBD1 (5 bases). V lost 7 bases and J 0 bases, leaving 11 bases between the germline ends. The CDR3 is made up of 14 amino acids. The germline CDR1 and CDR2 sequences are SGDLS and YYNGEE. The CDR3 is CASSDRPSGNTIYF. Here the CDR3 DNA reads TGTGCCAGCTCCGACAGACCCTCTGGAAACACCATATATTTT.

The chain carries TRBV29-1 and TRBJ2-3; tentative D call: TRBD1 (5 bases). This CDR3 is built from 14 residues. Germline V CDR1 and CDR2: SQVTM, ANQGSEA. Trimming pared 7 bases from V and 5 bases from J, leaving 19 bases between. In nucleotides, the CDR3 is TGCAGCGCCCTACCGACAGTCACTGGAGATACGCAGTATTTT. It codes for CSALPTVTGDTQYF.